What follows describes a single T cell receptor beta chain. The antigen is not known. The data were obtained in a study of cytomegalovirus exposure and HLA in healthy donors. A multiplex PCR was run with 60 Vbeta primers and 13 Jbeta primers. Profiling relied on immunoSEQ multiplex PCR, and the TCRdb table lists in-frame clones only, not all of them. The table lists around 120,000 clones, around 82% of them singletons, with approximately 1.7% in the top ten. Study-wide results and limits: A later analysis showed TCR association rates differing by HLA locus, peaking at DRB1 and lowest at HLA-C. Within an earlier analysis, most TCR beta V segments proved productive either about 87% or about 30% of the time.

Between the trimmed V and J ends, which lost 5 bases and 6 bases, there was a span of 17 bases. Looked up from germline, CDR1 is SGHDT and CDR2 is YYEEEE. The CDR3 extends over 15 amino acids. V is TRBV5-6 and J is TRBJ2-2; maybe TRBD2 (6 bases). What was sequenced was PBMCs. The receptor was isolated from a boy aged 5-17 years in good health and CMV-seronegative. The CDR3 sequence: CASSRDLTHPGELFF. In DNA form, the CDR3 reads TGTGCCAGCAGTAGGGACTTGACCCATCCCGGGGAGCTGTTTTTT. Filled out from reference TRBV5-6 and TRBJ2-2, the complete variable domain reads DAGVTQSPTHLIKTRGQQVTLRCSPKSGHDTVSWYQQALGQGPQFIFQYYEEEERQRGNFPDRFSGHQFPNYSSELNVNALLLGDSALYLCASSRDLTHPGELFFGEGSRLTVL.